This T cell receptor beta chain was obtained from a study of cytomegalovirus exposure and HLA in healthy donors. Study results and limitations: It was found in a later analysis that first-cohort TCR clusters tended to co-occur in the 130 or so validation repertoires.

The CDR3 spans 13 residues. The germline V gene encodes CDR1 SGHRS and CDR2 YFSETQ. V dropped 0 bases and J dropped 6; count of bases not matched to a gene: 3. The data were produced by immunoSEQ multiplex PCR, yet TCRdb's version contains in-frame clones alone and is incomplete. Here the sample spans about 73,000 clones, roughly 90% being singletons. As for this clone: Its antigen is unknown.

The TCR comes from a woman aged 18-35 years in good health and CMV-seropositive. The sequenced sample consisted of PBMCs. This chain links TRBV5-1 with TRBJ2-7, with TRBD1 matching over 7 bases. CDR3 bases: TGCGCCAGCAGCTTGGACAGGGGCGTCGAGCAGTACTTC. Its translation is CASSLDRGVEQYF. Variable domain in full (rest from reference TRBV5-1 and TRBJ2-7): KAGVTQTPRYLIKTRGQQVTLSCSPISGHRSVSWYQQTPGQGLQFLFEYFSETQRNKGNFPGRFSGRQFSNSRSEMNVSTLELGDSALYLCASSLDRGVEQYFGPGTRLTVT.